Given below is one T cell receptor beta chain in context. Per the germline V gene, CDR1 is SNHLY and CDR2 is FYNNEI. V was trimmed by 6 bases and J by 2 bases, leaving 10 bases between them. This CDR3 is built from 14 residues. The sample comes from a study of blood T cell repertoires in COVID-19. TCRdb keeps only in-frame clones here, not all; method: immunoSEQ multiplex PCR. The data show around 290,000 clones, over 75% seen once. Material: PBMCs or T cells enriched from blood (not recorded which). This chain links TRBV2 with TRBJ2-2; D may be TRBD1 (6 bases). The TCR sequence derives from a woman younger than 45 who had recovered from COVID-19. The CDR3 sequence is CASRQGPNTGELFF. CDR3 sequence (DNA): TGTGCCAGCAGGCAGGGGCCTAACACCGGGGAGCTGTTTTTT.